What follows are 27 T cell receptor beta chains derived from one specimen sequenced in a study of blood T cell repertoires in COVID-19. The repertoire was sequenced with immunoSEQ multiplex PCR; TCRdb's copy has only in-frame clones and lacks some. In the table there are approximately 100,000 clones, over 70% of which are singletons. The sample taken for sequencing was peripheral blood. The receptors stem from a human donor in a cohort sampled during active or convalescent COVID-19.

J is TRBJ2-5 and V is TRBV7-2; the D is unclear. Between the trimmed V and J ends, which lost 3 bases and 5 bases, there was a span of 10 bases. This CDR3 is 13 amino acids long. Germline CDR1 reads SGHTA; CDR2 reads FQGNSA. The CDR3 sequence is CASSFERSETQYF. For the CDR3, the DNA is TGTGCCAGCAGCTTCGAGCGATCGGAGACCCAGTACTTC.

This clone was detected only once. The rearrangement uses TRBV19 and TRBJ1-5, with no clear D. CDR1 is LNHDA and CDR2 is SQIVND in the germline V gene (reference sequence). V lost 6 bases and J lost 0, with 15 bases in between. The CDR3 has 16 residues. The CDR3 is CASSPDTQYSNQPQHF. The CDR3 region has the DNA TGTGCCAGTAGCCCAGACACCCAGTATAGCAATCAGCCCCAGCATTTT.

This clone has just a few counts. The chain couples TRBV7-3 to TRBJ2-7; 9 nucleotides line up with TRBD1. From germline, CDR1 is SGHTA and CDR2 FQGTGA. There are 13 residues in the CDR3. J was trimmed by 4 bases and V by 5 bases; bases with no gene match: 3. The CDR3 DNA reads TGTGCCAGCAGCACCGACAGGGGGTACGAGCAGTACTTC. It translates to CASSTDRGYEQYF.

The rearrangement links TRBV5-1 to TRBJ2-3; D may be TRBD2 (5 bases). Germline CDR1 is SGHRS and CDR2 is YFSETQ. The length of the CDR3 is 12 residues. This CDR3 reads CASREDTDTQYF. The CDR3 DNA is TGCGCGAGCCGGGAAGACACAGATACGCAGTATTTT.

This clone has only one observation. V gene TRBV11-2 combines with J gene TRBJ1-2; the D gene is possibly TRBD1 (5 bases). Germline CDR1 reads SGHAT; CDR2 reads FQNNGV. This CDR3 contains 16 residues. V was clipped by 4 bases and J by 3 bases, with 18 bases between them. DNA for the CDR3: TGTGCCAGCAGCTCCGGAGGCGGGGCTAACTACTATGGCTACACCTTC. Protein: CASSSGGGANYYGYTF. Full variable domain (outside the CDR3, taken from reference TRBV11-2 and TRBJ1-2): EAGVAQSPRYKIIEKRQSVAFWCNPISGHATLYWYQQILGQGPKLLIQFQNNGVVDDSQLPKDRFSAERLKGVDSTLKIQPAKLEDSAVYLCASSSGGGANYYGYTFGSGTRLTVV.

The chain is built from TRBV6-5 and TRBJ1-1; TRBD1 matches at 7 bases. The CDR3 consists of 15 residues. The trim removed 6 bases at V and 1 base at J, leaving 8 bases unmatched. CDR1 MNHEY and CDR2 SVGAGI come from the germline V gene. The CDR3 DNA reads TGTGCCAGCAGGACAGGGAACTGGGGGAACACTGAAGCTTTCTTT. Translated, it gives CASRTGNWGNTEAFF.

This clone appeared a few times. This chain joins TRBV25-1 and TRBJ2-7; D is possibly TRBD1 (6 bases). Germline V gene data show CDR1 as MGHDK and CDR2 as SYGVNS. This CDR3 is 13 amino acids long. Between the trimmed V and J ends, which lost 6 bases and 5 bases, there was a span of 14 bases. The CDR3 reads CASSFTGTDEQYF. In nucleotides, the CDR3 is TGTGCCAGCAGCTTCACAGGGACGGACGAGCAGTACTTC.

The chain has TRBV29-1 and TRBJ1-5; no clear D gene. V gave up 7 bases and J gave up 11 bases, with 21 bases separating them. Per germline, CDR1 SQVTM and CDR2 ANQGSEA. This CDR3 is built from 13 residues. The CDR3 DNA reads as TGCAGCGCCGGAGGCGGGCCGCTCGATTCCCAGCATTTT. Translated: CSAGGGPLDSQHF.

The rearrangement joins TRBV2 to TRBJ2-1; D is possibly TRBD1 (6 bases). The germline V gene has CDR1 SNHLY and CDR2 FYNNEI. The CDR3 has 14 amino acids. V was shortened by 4 bases and J by 3 bases, with 10 bases between the two germline ends. CDR3 amino acids: CASSGTANYNEQFF. As DNA, the CDR3 is TGTGCCAGCAGTGGGACAGCGAACTACAATGAGCAGTTCTTC.

The V and J genes are TRBV6-5 and TRBJ1-4, with 8 bases that match TRBD1. V trimming: 7 bases; J trimming: 2 bases; junction bases outside the gene matches: 0. Germline assignment: CDR1 MNHEY and CDR2 SVGAGI. The CDR3 is made up of 13 amino acids. The chain's CDR3 is CASTGGTNEKLFF. CDR3 in DNA: TGTGCCAGCACAGGGGGCACTAATGAAAAACTGTTTTTT.

The chain couples TRBV7-9 to TRBJ2-3; D is possibly TRBD1 (6 bases). The CDR3 runs 15 residues. CDR1 and CDR2 from the germline V gene are SEHNR and FQNEAQ (reference sequence). Deletions cut 1 base from V and 6 bases from J, with 14 bases between. The CDR3: CASSLGAGAWDTQYF. CDR3 coding DNA: TGTGCCAGCAGCTTAGGGGCAGGGGCATGGGATACGCAGTATTTT.

The gene calls are TRBV9 and TRBJ2-1; 8 bases agree with TRBD2. Germline trimming cut 5 bases from V and 8 bases from J; bases unmatched to any gene: 12. The V gene's germline CDR1 is SGDLS and CDR2 YYNGEE. CDR3 length: 15 residues. CDR3 nucleotide sequence: TGTGCCAGCAGTGTTAGCGGGGCGGATACGGATGAGCAGTTCTTC. Its protein product is CASSVSGADTDEQFF.

The genes are TRBV9 and TRBJ2-7, with TRBD2 identical over 7 bases. Germline CDR1 and CDR2: SGDLS and YYNGEE. The CDR3 has 15 residues. V gave up 0 bases and J gave up 0 bases; unmatched junction bases: 3. CDR3 residues: CASSVAGTTSYEQYF. The CDR3 bases are TGTGCCAGCAGCGTAGCGGGGACTACCTCCTACGAGCAGTACTTC.

The chain employs TRBV12-5 and TRBJ2-7, with D unclear. Germline CDR1 reads LGHNT; CDR2 reads FRNRAP. V was cut by 2 bases and J by 2 bases, with 7 bases left in between. The CDR3 loop spans 13 amino acids. The CDR3 DNA sequence: TGTGCTAGTGGTTTGTCGTATACCTACGAGCAGTACTTC. Amino acids: CASGLSYTYEQYF.

V and J are TRBV24-1 and TRBJ2-1; 7 nucleotides agree with TRBD1. Trimming at V came to 0 bases and at J to 0 bases, leaving 7 bases not matched to a gene. Germline lookup yields CDR1 KGHDR and CDR2 SFDVKD. This CDR3 is 18 amino acids long. CDR3 in amino acids: CATSDLSDRASSYNEQFF. The CDR3 DNA follows: TGTGCCACCAGTGATTTGAGTGACAGGGCTAGCTCCTACAATGAGCAGTTCTTC.

The V gene is TRBV7-2, the J gene TRBJ1-1; D may be TRBD1 (6 bases). The CDR3 is 14 amino acids. Trimming left V 5 bases short and J 3 bases short, with 13 bases between. The V gene's germline CDR1 is SGHTA and CDR2 FQGNSA. The CDR3, as DNA: TGTGCCAGCAGCCCGGGAGGGGGGGACACTGAAGCTTTCTTT. As protein: CASSPGGGDTEAFF. Full variable domain (remainder filled in from reference TRBV7-2 and TRBJ1-1): GAGVSQSPSNKVTEKGKDVELRCDPISGHTALYWYRQSLGQGLEFLIYFQGNSAPDKSGLPSDRFSAERTGGSVSTLTIQRTQQEDSAVYLCASSPGGGDTEAFFGQGTRLTVV.

This rearrangement joins TRBV19 to TRBJ2-7, with D maybe TRBD1 (6 bases). In germline, CDR1 is LNHDA, CDR2 SQIVND (reference sequence). The V end lost 3 bases, the J end lost 6 bases, and 15 bases lay between the germline ends. This CDR3 is 14 amino acids long. DNA for the CDR3: TGTGCCAGTAGTATCGGCAGGGGTGAATTCGAGCAGTACTTC. This sequence encodes CASSIGRGEFEQYF.

The DNA for the CDR3 is TGCGCCAGCAGCTTGGAGGCTAGCGGGAGGTTGGAGCAGTTCTTC. Its translation is CASSLEASGRLEQFF. The genes are TRBV5-1 and TRBJ2-1, with TRBD2 matching 11 bases. The J segment lost 10 bases and the V segment lost 0 bases, leaving 6 bases of the junction unmatched. The CDR3 loop spans 15 amino acids. Germline V gene sequence: CDR1 SGHRS, CDR2 YFSETQ.

The CDR3 is CASSAWLAGASPSTDTQYF. The CDR3 bases are TGTGCCAGCAGTGCGTGGCTAGCGGGGGCCTCTCCCAGCACAGATACGCAGTATTTT. The chain employs TRBV2 and TRBJ2-3, with 10 bases aligning to TRBD2. The CDR3 spans 19 residues. CDR1 and CDR2 (germline): SNHLY, FYNNEI. V shed 4 bases and J 0 bases; nucleotides not matched to a gene: 13.

The rearrangement joins TRBV19 to TRBJ1-3; D might be TRBD1 (6 bases). This CDR3 is built from 16 residues. Germline CDR1 LNHDA, CDR2 SQIVND (reference sequence). Trimming took 5 bases from V and 0 from J, leaving 14 bases between them. Here the CDR3 reads CASSPLQGASGNTIYF. As DNA, the CDR3 is TGTGCCAGTAGTCCACTACAGGGAGCCTCTGGAAACACCATATATTTT. Using reference TRBV19 and TRBJ1-3 for the parts outside the CDR3, the full variable domain is DGGITQSPKYLFRKEGQNVTLSCEQNLNHDAMYWYRQDPGQGLRLIYYSQIVNDFQKGDIAEGYSVSREKKESFPLTVTSAQKNPTAFYLCASSPLQGASGNTIYFGEGSWLTVV.

This chain connects TRBV11-2 to TRBJ2-1, with D perhaps matching TRBD1 (5 bases). Looked up from germline, CDR1 is SGHAT and CDR2 is FQNNGV. V was pared by 4 bases and J by 9 bases, with 10 bases between. The CDR3 is 12 amino acids. CDR3 DNA sequence: TGTGCCAGCAGCTACGACAGTGGTGAGCAGTTCTTC. It translates to CASSYDSGEQFF. The full variable domain, its missing parts supplied by reference TRBV11-2 and TRBJ2-1, is EAGVAQSPRYKIIEKRQSVAFWCNPISGHATLYWYQQILGQGPKLLIQFQNNGVVDDSQLPKDRFSAERLKGVDSTLKIQPAKLEDSAVYLCASSYDSGEQFFGPGTRLTVL.

The CDR3 bases are TGTGCCAGCAGCCAAGGCGGGACTTCCCGGAATGAGCAGTTCTTC. Amino acid sequence: CASSQGGTSRNEQFF. This chain connects TRBV28 to TRBJ2-1, with D maybe TRBD2 (6 bases). The CDR3 length is 15 residues. Germline values: CDR1 MDHEN, CDR2 SYDVKM. Trimming took 6 bases from V and 7 from J, leaving 19 bases between them.

This chain links TRBV18 with TRBJ2-7; 7 bases agree with TRBD2. V lost 6 bases to trimming and J lost 5 bases; unmatched junction nucleotides: 13. In germline, CDR1 is KGHSH, CDR2 LQKENI. This CDR3 has 15 amino acids. CDR3 sequence reads: CASSPTQRDNHEQYF. CDR3 DNA: TGTGCCAGCTCCCCGACCCAGCGGGATAACCACGAGCAGTACTTC.

The chain uses TRBV6-7 and TRBJ2-3, with D possibly being TRBD2 (5 bases). TRBV6-7 qualifies as an ORF whose function is uncertain. The CDR3 spans 16 residues. Between the trimmed V and J ends, which lost 6 bases and 3 bases, there was a span of 19 bases. The CDR3 loop reads CASSHGRVGVTDTQYF. In DNA, the CDR3 is TGTGCCAGCAGCCACGGAAGGGTGGGAGTAACAGATACGCAGTATTTT.

The chain combines TRBV5-1 with TRBJ2-1, with D possibly matching TRBD2 (6 bases). Trimming pared 0 bases from V and 0 bases from J, leaving 10 bases between. The CDR3 extends over 16 amino acids. Germline assignment: CDR1 SGHRS and CDR2 YFSETQ. The DNA for the CDR3 is TGCGCCAGCAGCTTGGTGGCGACTAGCTCCTACAATGAGCAGTTCTTC. It encodes CASSLVATSSYNEQFF.

V is TRBV30 and J is TRBJ2-7, with 11 nucleotides matching TRBD2. V lost 6 bases and J lost 0; bases outside the gene matches: 4. There are 14 residues in the CDR3. Germline assignment: CDR1 GTSNPN and CDR2 SVGIG (reference sequence). The CDR3 is CACISGRASYEQYF. The CDR3 nucleotides read TGTGCCTGTATTAGCGGGAGGGCCTCCTACGAGCAGTACTTC.

This clone was detected only once. Germline and junction disagree at one end, which may indicate a read error. The V call is TRBV18, the J call TRBJ2-7; D perhaps matches TRBD1 (6 bases). The germline V gene has CDR1 KGHSH and CDR2 LQKENI. This CDR3 comprises 15 residues. Here the CDR3 DNA reads TGTGCCAGCTCACCACCCCCTGGGGGCTCCCACGAGCAGTACTTC. It yields the protein CASSPPPGGSHEQYF.